These 20 T cell receptor beta chains share one sample of origin, sequenced in a study of OX40 agonist ivuxolimab in advanced cancers. Assay: immunoSEQ multiplex PCR; the TCRdb copy retains only in-frame clones and omits some. This sample has under 100,000 clones; around nine tenths occur once, and the top ten carry 0.65% to 0.8%. The sequenced sample was CD4+ or CD8+ T cells sorted from blood, obtained in a trial of the OX40 agonist ivuxolimab. The receptors were gathered from an adult with an advanced solid tumor such as melanoma, head and neck, liver or kidney cancer.

Note on this clone: The sample has other DNA sequences that encode this CDR3 too. The V and J genes are TRBV2 and TRBJ1-5; D is undetermined. The V and J ends lost 6 bases and 5 bases respectively, with 8 bases between them. This CDR3 region has 12 residues. Germline loops: CDR1 SNHLY, CDR2 FYNNEI. The CDR3 sequence is CASSLRDQPQHF. In DNA form, the CDR3 reads TGTGCCAGCAGCCTGAGGGATCAGCCCCAGCATTTT.

The genes are TRBV12-5 and TRBJ1-1; no reliable D call. Germline assignment: CDR1 LGHNT and CDR2 FRNRAP. V was pared by 1 base and J by 4 bases, with 7 bases between. The CDR3 contains 13 residues. CDR3 protein: CASGLGPSTEAFF. The CDR3 DNA follows: TGTGCTAGTGGTTTGGGGCCCTCCACTGAAGCTTTCTTT.

The chain combines TRBV18 with TRBJ1-2; D is ambiguous. In germline, CDR1 is KGHSH, CDR2 LQKENI. This CDR3 spans 11 amino acids. Trimming pared 2 bases from V and 7 bases from J, leaving 5 bases between. The CDR3 DNA sequence: TGTGCCAGCTCACCAGACCTTGGCTACACCTTC. Encoded protein: CASSPDLGYTF.

The chain recombines TRBV30 with TRBJ2-7; D is perhaps TRBD2 (5 bases). CDR1 and CDR2 from the germline V gene are GTSNPN and SVGIG (reference sequence). V was clipped by 0 bases and J by 4 bases, with 16 bases between them. The CDR3 spans 15 residues. The CDR3 spells CAWSVGPGLLYEQYF. CDR3 in DNA: TGTGCCTGGAGTGTGGGCCCCGGACTGCTGTACGAGCAGTACTTC.

This clone came up once. The chain links TRBV9 to TRBJ1-5, with 8 nucleotides matching TRBD1. V gave up 0 bases and J gave up 6 bases; unmatched junction bases: 11. This CDR3 has 17 amino acids. CDR1 and CDR2 from the germline V gene are SGDLS and YYNGEE. The CDR3 region has the DNA TGTGCCAGCAGCGTAGGGGATATGACAGGGGCTCGTCAGCCCCAGCATTTT. It specifies CASSVGDMTGARQPQHF.

The chain has TRBV7-8 and TRBJ1-2; D may be TRBD1 (6 bases). Germline V gene data show CDR1 as SGHVS and CDR2 as FQNEAQ. This CDR3 is 15 amino acids long. V dropped 1 base and J dropped 2 bases, with 11 bases sitting between them. This chain's CDR3 is CASSLGGLHNYGYTF. CDR3 coding DNA: TGTGCCAGCAGCTTAGGGGGGCTTCACAACTATGGCTACACCTTC.

This chain uses TRBV2 with TRBJ1-6; perhaps TRBD1 as D (6 bases). The germline V gene has CDR1 SNHLY and CDR2 FYNNEI. This CDR3 contains 13 residues. V was pared by 10 bases and J by 7 bases, with 14 bases between. CDR3 sequence reads: CATPQGPNSPLHF. DNA for the CDR3: TGTGCCACCCCACAGGGTCCAAATTCACCCCTCCACTTT.

Concerning this clone itself: Other DNA sequences in this specimen translate into the identical CDR3. CDR3 sequence (DNA): TGCAGTGCGGGGAGGTGGACTGAAGCTTTCTTT. This encodes CSAGRWTEAFF. J is TRBJ1-1 and V is TRBV20-1; no reliable D call. This CDR3 spans 11 amino acids. Trimming pared 6 bases from V and 5 bases from J, leaving 10 bases between. Germline loops: CDR1 DFQATT, CDR2 SNEGSKA (reference sequence).

Comment on this clone: The same CDR3 is also encoded by other DNA sequences in this sample. This chain links TRBV7-2 with TRBJ1-2, with a tentative D call TRBD1 (5 bases). CDR3 size: 14 residues. The germline V gene has CDR1 SGHTA and CDR2 FQGNSA. V was pared by 1 base and J by 4 bases, with 10 bases between. CDR3 coding DNA: TGTGCCAGCAGCTTAGTTGGAGGGGTCTATGGCTACACCTTC. It translates to CASSLVGGVYGYTF.

The chain recombines TRBV6-5 with TRBJ1-5; D is possibly TRBD1 (5 bases). Deletions cut 7 bases from V and 6 bases from J, with 16 bases between. Germline V gives CDR1 MNHEY, CDR2 SVGAGI. CDR3 length equals 14 residues. The CDR3 region is CASTPGWGSQPQHF. In DNA, the CDR3 is TGTGCCAGCACCCCTGGTTGGGGGAGTCAGCCCCAGCATTTT.

The chain couples TRBV6-5 to TRBJ2-7; 8 bases align to TRBD1. The length of the CDR3 is 14 residues. Per the germline V gene, CDR1 is MNHEY and CDR2 is SVGAGI. V was clipped by 4 bases and J by 9 bases; unmatched bases: 11. DNA of the CDR3: TGTGCCAGCAGTTTGGACAGTGCACAGGGGGTGCAGTACTTC. Encoded protein: CASSLDSAQGVQYF.

CDR3 sequence reads: CASNLPGRSYEQYF. The DNA for the CDR3 is TGTGCCAGCAACCTTCCGGGACGGTCCTACGAGCAGTACTTC. This chain joins TRBV6-6 and TRBJ2-7; D may correspond to TRBD1 or TRBD2 (5 bases each). This CDR3 is built from 14 residues. CDR1 is MNHNY, CDR2 SVGAGI, per germline (reference sequence). The V end lost 7 bases, the J end lost 1 base, and 14 bases lay between the germline ends.

This clone was recorded once. V and J are TRBV11-2 and TRBJ1-1; D ambiguous. Trimming shortened V by 4 bases and J by 3 bases, and 12 bases separated the two germline ends. Germline V gene lookup returns CDR1 SGHAT and CDR2 FQNNGV. The CDR3 runs 14 residues. The CDR3 here is CASSSSSGDTEAFF. The CDR3 DNA is TGTGCCAGCAGCTCCTCCAGCGGGGACACTGAAGCTTTCTTT.

This sequence joins TRBV7-9 and TRBJ1-5, with 7 bases matching TRBD1. CDR1 is SEHNR and CDR2 is FQNEAQ in the germline V gene (reference sequence). The junction had 11 bases not matched to a gene; V was cut back by 3 bases and J by 3 bases. The CDR3 length is 17 residues. As DNA, the CDR3 is TGTGCCAGCAGCTTCGGGGTCACAGGGGACTTCAATCAGCCCCAGCATTTT. Translation gives CASSFGVTGDFNQPQHF.

This clone appeared once. This chain joins TRBV15 and TRBJ1-2; no definite D call. V lost 3 bases to trimming and J lost 3 bases, with 11 bases between them. Germline-derived CDR1 and CDR2 are LNHNV and YYDKDF (reference sequence). CDR3 length: 14 amino acids. This chain's CDR3 is CATSRGTSYYGYTF. CDR3 sequence (DNA): TGTGCCACCAGCAGGGGCACCAGCTACTATGGCTACACCTTC.

The chain has TRBV18 and TRBJ2-2; possibly TRBD1 for D (6 bases). The germline gives CDR1 KGHSH, CDR2 LQKENI. The CDR3 is made up of 16 amino acids. V was clipped by 5 bases and J by 0 bases, with 13 bases between them. The CDR3 region is CASSVRGSANTGELFF. The CDR3 DNA sequence: TGTGCCAGCTCAGTAAGGGGGTCCGCGAACACCGGGGAGCTGTTTTTT.

The J gene is TRBJ1-2, the V gene TRBV6-1, with D perhaps matching TRBD1 (5 bases). Deletions cut 3 bases from V and 4 bases from J, with 6 bases between. The CDR3 consists of 12 residues. Germline assignment: CDR1 MNHNS and CDR2 SASEGT. CDR3 amino acids: CASSDRVYGYTF. In DNA, the CDR3 is TGTGCCAGCAGTGACAGGGTCTATGGCTACACCTTC.

The V gene is TRBV19, the J gene TRBJ1-1; D possibly corresponds to TRBD1 (5 bases). The germline CDR1 and CDR2 sequences are LNHDA and SQIVND (reference sequence). Deletions cut 7 bases from V and 0 bases from J, with 12 bases between. The CDR3 sequence is 14 residues long. The CDR3 region is CASTWDFMNTEAFF. CDR3 DNA: TGTGCCAGTACTTGGGACTTCATGAACACTGAAGCTTTCTTT.

This clone showed up just once. The chain combines TRBV19 with TRBJ1-1, with 9 bases matching TRBD1. CDR3 size: 17 residues. The V segment lost 3 bases and the J segment 6 bases; nucleotides outside the gene matches: 14. Germline V lookup: CDR1 LNHDA, CDR2 SQIVND (reference sequence). CDR3 in DNA: TGTGCCAGTAGTATGAGACTTACACAGGGGGCCAATCCTGAAGCTTTCTTT. The encoded protein is CASSMRLTQGANPEAFF.

The genes are TRBV7-3 and TRBJ1-2, with a possible D match to TRBD1 (5 bases). CDR3 length equals 13 residues. Germline V gives CDR1 SGHTA, CDR2 FQGTGA. V shed 3 bases and J shed 3 bases, with 8 bases lying between them. This CDR3 reads CASSFFRDYGYTF. Written as DNA, the CDR3 is TGTGCCAGCAGCTTTTTCAGGGACTATGGCTACACCTTC.